The TCR beta chain described here comes from a study of blood T cells in healthy people across ages. Each donor supplied roughly 9.2 milliliters of peripheral blood. Points from the study as a whole: Underestimates were what the diversity estimates from one million T cells were considered to be. The long-lived group displayed more naive CD4+ cells, plus higher diversity, than the aged donors did.

Combining a sample-barcoded 5' primer with a J-beta primer mix, a second PCR ran for about 7 to 12 cycles. Any given sample supplied a minimum of 2.5 million CDR3-containing paired-end reads. Via MiXCR, TCRdb re-called the 5' RACE reads, giving one row per CDR3 protein. The table lists hundreds of thousands of distinct CDR3 sequences, around half of them singletons. The germline V gene has CDR1 MNHEY and CDR2 SVGAGI. Between the trimmed V and J ends, which lost 2 bases and 11 bases, there was a span of 7 bases. This CDR3 is built from 12 residues. As regards this clonotype: Its specificity is not known.

Sequenced sample: blood. J is TRBJ1-6 and V is TRBV6-5, with a weak D call TRBD1 (5 bases). This receptor was identified in an older woman in good health. The DNA for the CDR3 is TGTGCCAGCAGTTACCGGGGGACACCCCTCCACTTT. It encodes CASSYRGTPLHF.